The 11 T cell receptor beta chains given below trace back to one sample, sequenced in a study of vaccination and CD4 T cells after COVID-19 (dated by TCRdb to 2022 to 2024). The receptor library was made with PCR. Sequencing instrument: Illumina iSeq 100. TCR sequencing of DNA from cultured CD4+ T cells used the Oncomine TCR Beta short-read assay at the Johns Hopkins FTIC core. TCRdb reprocessing: public reads trimmed at Q25 with fastp, clones called with MiXCR, in-frame beta chains kept. Records with the same CDR3 protein are collapsed into one entry carrying the most frequent genes and DNA. This sample comprises about 12,000 distinct CDR3 sequences, roughly four fifths of them detected only once. The leading ten clones occupy roughly 24% of the sample. The sample's treatment or condition label is to be understood as: approximately nine-day PBMC culture with coronavirus spike peptide pools or control peptides (ViraFEST assay).

Antigens of these TCRs are unknown. Sequences were obtained from CD4+ T cells from blood, cultured in vitro. The receptors were gathered from a human donor who had recovered from COVID-19.

The chain combines TRBV28 with TRBJ2-4; D uncertain. Trimming stripped 7 bases from V and 1 base from J, with 14 bases between. Germline V gene lookup returns CDR1 MDHEN and CDR2 SYDVKM. The length of the CDR3 is 15 residues. The CDR3 protein is CASNLGHPAKNIQYF. The DNA for the CDR3 is TGTGCCAGCAACCTGGGCCACCCCGCCAAAAACATTCAGTACTTC.

This clonotype was found once. The gene calls are TRBV7-8 and TRBJ1-2; D remains ambiguous. V dropped 6 bases and J dropped 5 bases, with 16 bases sitting between them. The CDR3 runs to 14 residues. Germline V gene data show CDR1 as SGHVS and CDR2 as FQNEAQ. CDR3 loop: CASRPEALRYGYTF. CDR3 nucleotides: TGTGCCAGCAGGCCGGAGGCCCTTCGATATGGCTACACCTTC.

The rearrangement uses TRBV25-1 and TRBJ2-5, with D possibly TRBD1 on 5 matching bases. The CDR3 runs 12 residues. Trimming stripped 1 base from V and 6 bases from J, with 6 bases between. Germline V CDR1 and CDR2: MGHDK, SYGVNS. As DNA, the CDR3 is TGTGCCAGCAGTGAATCAGGGAAGACCCAGTACTTC. Translation: CASSESGKTQYF.

This clonotype was observed a handful of times. This chain links TRBV27 with TRBJ2-5; TRBD1 agrees at 7 bases. The CDR3 spans 15 residues. V was pared by 4 bases and J by 3 bases, with 8 bases of the junction left unmatched. Germline lookup yields CDR1 MNHEY and CDR2 SMNVEV (reference sequence). CDR3 residues: CASSSFGTAKETQYF. The CDR3, as DNA: TGTGCCAGCAGTTCGTTCGGGACAGCCAAAGAGACCCAGTACTTC.

V and J are TRBV6-1 and TRBJ2-1; TRBD2 agrees at 13 bases. V trimming: 7 bases; J trimming: 5 bases; junction bases outside the gene matches: 8. The CDR3 covers 16 residues. Germline loops: CDR1 MNHNS, CDR2 SASEGT. DNA of the CDR3: TGTGCCAGCACTCGGACTAGCGGGAGAAAAAACAATGAGCAGTTCTTC. As protein: CASTRTSGRKNNEQFF.

The chain links TRBV6-5 to TRBJ1-1; a possible D gene is TRBD1 (6 bases). CDR1 and CDR2 from the germline V gene are MNHEY and SVGAGI. The CDR3 runs 13 residues. V was pared by 4 bases and J by 9 bases, with 15 bases between. CDR3 in DNA: TGTGCCAGCAGTTCCACGGGACAAGCGAAAGCTTTCTTT. This gives the protein CASSSTGQAKAFF.

The table lists this clonotype with a few counts. The chain combines TRBV12-3 or TRBV12-4 with TRBJ1-5, with D possibly matching TRBD1 (6 bases). The CDR3 contains 15 residues. With 6 bases removed from V and 3 bases from J, the gap between germline ends came to 15 bases. The CDR3 DNA reads TGTGCCAGCAGGGGGGGGACATCTGACAATCAGCCCCAGCATTTT. It translates to CASRGGTSDNQPQHF.

On this clonotype itself: A read error may produce the germline difference seen at one junction end. This sequence joins TRBV6-5 and TRBJ1-1, with 7 positions matching TRBD1. From germline, CDR1 is MNHEY and CDR2 SVGAGI. The CDR3 has 18 residues. CDR3 in amino acids: CASGYSHRGGRGNTEAFF. The CDR3 DNA reads as TGTGCCAGCGGTTACTCTCACAGGGGTGGCAGGGGGAACACTGAAGCTTTCTTT.

The J gene is TRBJ1-1, the V gene TRBV28; no reliable D call. The V gene's germline CDR1 is MDHEN and CDR2 SYDVKM. This CDR3 region has 8 residues. V shed 8 bases and J shed 8 bases, with 3 bases lying between them. The CDR3 sequence is CASGEAFF. The CDR3 DNA sequence: TGTGCCAGCGGGGAAGCTTTCTTT.

The V call is TRBV11-2, the J call TRBJ1-1, with D possibly TRBD1 on 5 matching bases. The CDR3 loop spans 14 amino acids. Trimming shortened V by 4 bases and J by 0 bases, and 9 bases separated the two germline ends. Germline V gene sequence: CDR1 SGHAT, CDR2 FQNNGV. The CDR3 here is CASSSGGVNTEAFF. CDR3 in DNA: TGTGCCAGCAGCTCGGGGGGGGTGAACACTGAAGCTTTCTTT.

The chain recombines TRBV11-3 with TRBJ2-7, with 10 bases identical to TRBD2. V dropped 5 bases and J dropped 6; count of bases not matched to a gene: 10. Germline assignment: CDR1 SGHNT and CDR2 YENEEA. The CDR3 is 15 amino acids. CDR3 region: CASSGSTGLATEQYF. In nucleotides, the CDR3 is TGTGCCAGCAGCGGTTCCACGGGACTAGCGACCGAGCAGTACTTC.